This T cell receptor beta chain was sequenced in a study of shared clonotypes between healthy human individuals. Data came from immunoSEQ multiplex PCR; TCRdb stores just in-frame clones and leaves some out. The sample carries about 2.4 million clones, roughly 93% recorded once. CD4+ cells underwent separation, giving CD45RA+ naive and CD45RA-negative memory subsets. Looked up from germline, CDR1 is MDHEN and CDR2 is SYDVKM. V lost 7 bases and J lost 1, with 19 bases in between. This CDR3 region has 17 residues. This chain uses TRBV28 with TRBJ2-2, with a weak D call TRBD1 (6 bases). This clonotype was obtained from a man between 18 and 35 years old in good health. Some clones in this sample may be carry-over from other donors' samples. Input material: naive CD4+ T cells from PBMCs. This sample's subset: CD45RA+ positively selected. The CDR3, as DNA: TGTGCCAGCACCTCGCCTAGGGGGAGACGGAACACCGGGGAGCTGTTTTTT. Translating it yields CASTSPRGRRNTGELFF. The full variable domain, rest sourced from reference TRBV28 and TRBJ2-2, is DVKVTQSSRYLVKRTGEKVFLECVQDMDHENMFWYRQDPGLGLRLIYFSYDVKMKEKGDIPEGYSVSREKKERFSLILESASTNQTSMYLCASTSPRGRRNTGELFFGEGSRLTVL.